In its sample, the clone carrying this T cell receptor beta chain was seen many times. This CDR3 has 12 amino acids. CDR1 is DFQATT and CDR2 is SNEGSKA in the germline V gene (reference sequence). The V end lost 5 bases, the J end lost 8 bases, and 10 bases lay between the germline ends. Time point in this sample: patch test 2, 6 weeks after DPC sensitization. As to treatment: therapeutic diphenylcyclopropenone sensitization with weekly scalp DPC. Venepuncture was done earlier than the placement of each patch test. Extraction yielded total RNA from whole blood (unfractionated). Original handling: Sequenced samples showed a median of around 91,000 TCRs each, with counts running from 23,224 to 690,600. TCRdb passed the RACE reads through MiXCR, listing each CDR3 protein once. The V and J calls, along with clone size, are taken from TCRdb and not from the paper's own processing. Of about 43,000 distinct CDR3 sequences in the sample, roughly 3.3% were seen once.

This sample is drawn from a study of human T cells and chemical hapten exposure. The wider study: 2% DPC applied to a roughly 2 cm by roughly 2 cm arm area sensitized donors.

This clonotype was sampled from a man aged 35-49 years with alopecia areata. Some clones in this sample may be carry-over from other donors' samples. Sequenced here: whole blood, sampled in connection with sensitization to the hapten diphenylcyclopropenone (DPC). The chain couples TRBV20-1 to TRBJ1-6, with D unclear. DNA of the CDR3: TGCAGTGCTTCGCCCGGAGATTCACCCCTCCACTTT. It yields the protein CSASPGDSPLHF.